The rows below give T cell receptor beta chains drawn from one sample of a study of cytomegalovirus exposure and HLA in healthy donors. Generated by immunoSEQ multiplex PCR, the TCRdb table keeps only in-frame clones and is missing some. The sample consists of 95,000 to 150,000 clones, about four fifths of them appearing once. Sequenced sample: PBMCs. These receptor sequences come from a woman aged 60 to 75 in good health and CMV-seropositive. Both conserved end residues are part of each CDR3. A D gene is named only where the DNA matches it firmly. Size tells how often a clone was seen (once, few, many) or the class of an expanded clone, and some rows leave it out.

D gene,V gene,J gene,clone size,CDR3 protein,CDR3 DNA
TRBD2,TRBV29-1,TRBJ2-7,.,CSVQSGRLQTYEQYF,TGCAGCGTTCAGAGCGGGAGGTTACAAACCTACGAGCAGTACTTC
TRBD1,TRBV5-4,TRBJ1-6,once,CASSRGRTGSSYNSPLHF,TGTGCCAGCAGCCGCGGCCGGACAGGGAGCTCCTATAATTCACCCCTCCACTTT
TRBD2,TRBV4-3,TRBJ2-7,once,CASSQDGLAGYEQYF,TGCGCCAGCAGCCAAGACGGACTAGCGGGCTACGAGCAGTACTTC
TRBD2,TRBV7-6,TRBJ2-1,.,CASSLGAGGSYNEQFF,TGTGCCAGCAGCTTGGGAGCGGGGGGGTCCTACAATGAGCAGTTCTTC
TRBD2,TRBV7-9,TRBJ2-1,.,CASSSIWTSGYNEQFF,TGTGCCAGCAGCTCGATTTGGACTAGCGGTTACAATGAGCAGTTCTTC
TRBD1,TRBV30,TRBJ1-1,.,CAWSPRQTGEAFF,TGTGCCTGGAGCCCCCGCCAGACAGGGGAAGCTTTCTTT
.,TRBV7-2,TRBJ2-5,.,CASRERDQETQYF,TGTGCCAGCAGGGAGAGGGACCAAGAGACCCAGTACTTC
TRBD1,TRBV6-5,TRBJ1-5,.,CASSTGTGDNQLQHF,TGTGCCAGCAGTACTGGGACAGGAGATAATCAGCTCCAGCATTTT
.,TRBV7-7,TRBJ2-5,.,CASSSGLGSVLGETQYF,TGTGCCAGCAGCTCAGGGCTCGGGAGTGTTTTAGGGGAGACCCAGTACTTC
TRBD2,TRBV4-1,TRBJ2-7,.,CASSQYRTSGSPYEQYF,TGCGCCAGCAGCCAATATCGGACTAGCGGGAGTCCCTACGAGCAGTACTTC
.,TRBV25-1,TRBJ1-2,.,CASRDEANYGYTF,TGTGCCAGCAGAGATGAGGCTAACTATGGCTACACCTTC
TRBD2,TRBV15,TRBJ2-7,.,CATSPVPGLAGGYEQYF,TGTGCCACCTCGCCAGTTCCGGGACTAGCGGGGGGGTACGAGCAGTACTTC
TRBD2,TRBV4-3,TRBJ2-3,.,CASSQVAGGRTDTQYF,TGCGCCAGCAGCCAGGTAGCGGGGGGCCGCACAGATACGCAGTATTTT
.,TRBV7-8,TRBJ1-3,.,CASSLGPVLHSSGNTIYF,TGTGCCAGCAGCTTAGGGCCGGTTTTGCACAGCTCTGGAAACACCATATATTTT
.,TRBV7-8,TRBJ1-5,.,CASSPGRGIGQPQHF,TGTGCCAGCAGCCCAGGGAGGGGGATCGGGCAGCCCCAGCATTTT
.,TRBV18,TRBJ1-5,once,CASSLDSGNQPQHF,TGTGCCAGCTCTCTAGACAGTGGCAATCAGCCCCAGCATTTT
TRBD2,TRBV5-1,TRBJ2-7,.,CASSFGTTAYEQYF,TGCGCCAGCAGCTTTGGGACTACCGCCTACGAGCAGTACTTC